Each of the 23 T cell receptor beta chains below was sequenced from the same sample in a study of T cell responses to AZD1222 COVID-19 vaccine. The data were produced by immunoSEQ multiplex PCR, yet TCRdb's version contains in-frame clones alone and is incomplete. The sample holds under 170,000 clones, 94% seen once. The sample was peripheral blood, taken on day 0 of AZD1222 vaccination. The receptor source for this set is an adult in good health.

CDR3 DNA sequence: TGTGCCAGCAGCACAGGGGGCGGCTATGGCTACACCTTC. Translated, it gives CASSTGGGYGYTF. The chain links TRBV2 to TRBJ1-2, with 9 bases identical to TRBD1. V was pared by 6 bases and J by 4 bases, with 3 bases of the junction left unmatched. Germline assignment: CDR1 SNHLY and CDR2 FYNNEI. The CDR3 covers 13 residues.

This clone has a single count. This rearrangement joins TRBV6-5 to TRBJ1-3, with D unclear. The germline gives CDR1 MNHEY, CDR2 SVGAGI. The CDR3 has 16 amino acids. V was trimmed by 1 base and J by 1 base, leaving 11 bases between them. CDR3 in DNA: TGTGCCAGCAGTTACTTCCTTCGCGGGTCTGGAAACACCATATATTTT. Protein sequence: CASSYFLRGSGNTIYF.

The chain carries TRBV30 and TRBJ1-5, with a tentative D call TRBD1 (5 bases). Germline lookup yields CDR1 GTSNPN and CDR2 SVGIG (reference sequence). The V gene lost 1 base and the J gene lost 1 base, with 8 bases spanning the gap. The CDR3 has 14 amino acids. The CDR3 region is CAWSEGISNQPQHF. The CDR3 DNA is TGTGCCTGGAGTGAGGGGATCAGCAATCAGCCCCAGCATTTT.

This sequence joins TRBV19 and TRBJ1-1; 7 bases are a match to TRBD1. Germline assignment: CDR1 LNHDA and CDR2 SQIVND (reference sequence). CDR3 size: 15 residues. Trimming at V came to 6 bases and at J to 0 bases, leaving 7 bases not matched to a gene. The CDR3 here is CASRNQQGLNTEAFF. DNA of the CDR3: TGTGCCAGTAGGAATCAACAGGGGTTGAACACTGAAGCTTTCTTT.

This clone showed up just once. CDR3 amino acids: CSVGPLQGTGYTF. The CDR3 region has the DNA TGCAGCGTTGGACCGCTTCAGGGGACTGGCTACACCTTC. The chain is built from TRBV29-1 and TRBJ1-2; TRBD1 might be the D (6 bases). V gave up 4 bases and J gave up 7 bases, with 16 bases separating them. In germline, CDR1 is SQVTM, CDR2 ANQGSEA. This CDR3 spans 13 amino acids.

This clone came up once. The chain couples TRBV9 to TRBJ2-3, with D tentatively TRBD2 (6 bases). Trimming took 1 base from V and 4 from J, leaving 10 bases between them. This CDR3 contains 14 residues. Germline loops: CDR1 SGDLS, CDR2 YYNGEE. The CDR3: CASSVQPSADTQYF. The DNA of the CDR3 is TGTGCCAGCAGCGTACAACCTAGCGCAGATACGCAGTATTTT.

The V and J genes are TRBV27 and TRBJ1-5; D unresolved. CDR3 length: 15 amino acids. The germline V gene has CDR1 MNHEY and CDR2 SMNVEV (reference sequence). The V end lost 6 bases, the J end lost 5 bases, and 17 bases lay between the germline ends. CDR3 coding DNA: TGTGCCAGCAGCGATCGAGTAGCTGTTCATCAGCCCCAGCATTTT. Protein sequence: CASSDRVAVHQPQHF.

The chain has TRBV19 and TRBJ1-1; D unclear. The CDR3 is 13 residues long. V lost 7 bases and J 6 bases, leaving 15 bases between the germline ends. Germline CDR1 is LNHDA and CDR2 is SQIVND (reference sequence). The CDR3 sequence is CASTPYPGPEAFF. CDR3 DNA: TGTGCCAGTACCCCGTATCCCGGACCTGAAGCTTTCTTT.

This chain joins TRBV6-5 and TRBJ1-3; tentative D call: TRBD1 (6 bases). V shed 8 bases and J shed 4 bases, with 6 bases lying between them. Looked up from germline, CDR1 is MNHEY and CDR2 is SVGAGI. There are 11 residues in the CDR3. CDR3 sequence reads: CASGQGNTIYF. CDR3 bases: TGTGCCAGCGGACAGGGAAACACCATATATTTT.

This clone was seen a single time. The chain couples TRBV4-2 to TRBJ2-1; D is unclear. Germline CDR1 LGHNA, CDR2 YNFKEQ. Trimming pared 4 bases from V and 0 bases from J, leaving 7 bases between. This CDR3 region has 14 residues. The CDR3 reads CASSPPSSYNEQFF. DNA of the CDR3: TGTGCCAGCAGCCCACCCAGCTCCTACAATGAGCAGTTCTTC.

This chain links TRBV15 with TRBJ1-5; no definite D call. CDR1 is LNHNV and CDR2 is YYDKDF in the germline V gene (reference sequence). The CDR3 totals 17 residues. V lost 0 bases and J 4 bases, leaving 16 bases between the germline ends. The CDR3 reads CATSRDSRRQYNQPQHF. The CDR3 DNA reads TGTGCCACCAGCAGAGATTCGCGGCGGCAGTATAATCAGCCCCAGCATTTT.

The chain uses TRBV5-4 and TRBJ1-5; D is undetermined. Germline V gene data show CDR1 as SGHNT and CDR2 as YYREEE (reference sequence). The CDR3 length is 14 residues. Trimming took 4 bases from V and 0 from J, leaving 8 bases between them. CDR3 DNA: TGTGCCAGCAGCCTGGACGGTAGCAATCAGCCCCAGCATTTT. It specifies CASSLDGSNQPQHF.

The rearrangement uses TRBV5-1 and TRBJ1-5, with D maybe TRBD1 (5 bases). V was shortened by 7 bases and J by 3 bases, with 23 bases between the two germline ends. CDR1 is SGHRS, CDR2 YFSETQ, per germline. This CDR3 has 17 residues. The CDR3 DNA sequence: TGCGCCAGCTCTTACGGGCCAGGGTATGGAACCAATCAGCCCCAGCATTTT. This sequence encodes CASSYGPGYGTNQPQHF.

The chain uses TRBV2 and TRBJ1-4; TRBD1 agrees at 7 bases. Trimming cost V 4 bases and J 4 bases; bases outside gene matches: 6. This CDR3 contains 15 residues. In germline, CDR1 is SNHLY, CDR2 FYNNEI. DNA for the CDR3: TGTGCCAGCAGTGGTTCAGGGGGGATTAATGAAAAACTGTTTTTT. Its translation: CASSGSGGINEKLFF.

This clone was counted a few times. V gene TRBV7-9 combines with J gene TRBJ2-2; D is ambiguous. V was shortened by 1 base and J by 5 bases, with 11 bases between the two germline ends. CDR3 length equals 15 residues. CDR1 and CDR2 from the germline V gene are SEHNR and FQNEAQ (reference sequence). In DNA, the CDR3 is TGTGCCAGCAGCTTAGAGGCCGGGTATACCGGGGAGCTGTTTTTT. Its translation is CASSLEAGYTGELFF.

The CDR3 nucleotides are TGTGCCAGCAGTCCCGGGACAGGGGGCGCTGGGGCCAACGTCCTGACTTTC. Its translation: CASSPGTGGAGANVLTF. The V and J genes are TRBV2 and TRBJ2-6; 12 bases are shared with TRBD1. The CDR3 loop spans 17 amino acids. Germline loops: CDR1 SNHLY, CDR2 FYNNEI. J gave up 2 bases and V 5 bases, and 4 bases lay outside the gene matches.

V is TRBV7-3 and J is TRBJ1-1; D gene ambiguous. Germline CDR1 SGHTA, CDR2 FQGTGA. Trimming removed 1 base from V and 6 bases from J, with 9 bases in between. The length of the CDR3 is 13 residues. The CDR3 protein is CASSLIGVSEAFF. CDR3 bases: TGTGCCAGCAGCTTAATTGGGGTATCTGAAGCTTTCTTT. Filled out from reference TRBV7-3 and TRBJ1-1, the complete variable domain reads GAGVSQTPSNKVTEKGKYVELRCDPISGHTALYWYRQSLGQGPEFLIYFQGTGAADDSGLPNDRFFAVRPEGSVSTLKIQRTERGDSAVYLCASSLIGVSEAFFGQGTRLTVV.

This chain joins TRBV27 and TRBJ2-2, with TRBD2 identical over 7 bases. The CDR3 length is 17 residues. After removal of 5 bases from V and 1 base from J, the junction contained 10 bases not matched to a gene. Germline V lookup: CDR1 MNHEY, CDR2 SMNVEV (reference sequence). CDR3: CASSPRWLAVNTGELFF. The CDR3, as DNA: TGTGCCAGCAGTCCCCGTTGGCTAGCGGTGAACACCGGGGAGCTGTTTTTT.

The chain joins TRBV5-1 to TRBJ2-7, with a tentative D call TRBD2 (6 bases). Trimming took 5 bases from V and 3 from J, leaving 18 bases between them. This CDR3 has 15 amino acids. The V gene's germline CDR1 is SGHRS and CDR2 YFSETQ. This CDR3 is CASRSYPGENYEQYV. The CDR3 coding sequence is TGCGCCAGCAGGTCTTACCCGGGGGAGAACTACGAGCAGTACGTC.

This chain joins TRBV5-1 and TRBJ1-1, with D possibly being TRBD1 (6 bases). Deletions cut 3 bases from V and 4 bases from J, with 19 bases between. CDR3 length equals 16 residues. Germline V gene sequence: CDR1 SGHRS, CDR2 YFSETQ. CDR3 in amino acids: CASSYRGTIRGTEAFF. The CDR3 DNA reads TGCGCCAGCAGCTATCGGGGGACAATAAGGGGCACTGAAGCTTTCTTT. Drawing the rest from reference TRBV5-1 and TRBJ1-1, the complete variable domain is KAGVTQTPRYLIKTRGQQVTLSCSPISGHRSVSWYQQTPGQGLQFLFEYFSETQRNKGNFPGRFSGRQFSNSRSEMNVSTLELGDSALYLCASSYRGTIRGTEAFFGQGTRLTVV.

The chain employs TRBV2 and TRBJ1-1; the D is unclear. Germline CDR1 SNHLY, CDR2 FYNNEI. Trimming took off 4 bases at V and 1 base at J, with 10 bases between the two ends. The CDR3 covers 14 residues. This chain's CDR3 is CASSAPLANTEAFF. The CDR3 region has the DNA TGTGCCAGCAGTGCCCCCCTAGCGAACACTGAAGCTTTCTTT.

The rearrangement uses TRBV5-1 and TRBJ1-1; no firm D call. Germline CDR1 SGHRS, CDR2 YFSETQ. The CDR3 sequence is 13 residues long. V shed 1 base and J shed 1 base, with 5 bases lying between them. CDR3 residues: CASSLLGNTEAFF. The CDR3 nucleotides are TGCGCCAGCAGCTTGTTAGGGAACACTGAAGCTTTCTTT.

This clone was observed once. CDR3 DNA sequence: TGCAGTGCTAGTTTTCTAGCGGGAGGCAATGAGCAGTTCTTC. The encoded protein is CSASFLAGGNEQFF. The gene calls are TRBV20-1 and TRBJ2-1; 11 nucleotides align to TRBD2. The J segment lost 6 bases and the V segment lost 3 bases, leaving 4 bases of the junction unmatched. Per germline, CDR1 DFQATT and CDR2 SNEGSKA (reference sequence). CDR3 length equals 14 residues.